This T cell receptor beta chain was observed in a study of T cells in Graves' hyperthyroidism and ophthalmopathy. What was amplified from RNA transcripts were TCR beta CDR3 regions. Primed by the HTBI set, a first-round RT-PCR was run on the TCR CDR3. TCRdb fed the multiplex PCR reads into MiXCR, producing one record per CDR3 protein. The sample lists about 520,000 distinct CDR3 sequences, less than 25% occurring once. This CDR3 region has 13 residues. V lost 5 bases to trimming and J lost 4 bases; unmatched junction nucleotides: 3. The chain links TRBV12-3 or TRBV12-4 to TRBJ2-5; 8 nucleotides align to TRBD2. The specimen was blood. The source of this sequence is a man between 18 and 35 years old with Graves' hyperthyroidism. The CDR3 DNA follows: TGTGCCAGCAGTGGTAGCGGGGCAGAGACCCAGTACTTC. Its protein is CASSGSGAETQYF.